The next 8 T cell receptor beta chains were all read from a single sample in a study of blood T cell repertoires in COVID-19. Data came from immunoSEQ multiplex PCR; TCRdb stores just in-frame clones and leaves some out. Among roughly 72,000 clones listed, roughly nine tenths were seen once. Sequenced sample: peripheral blood. These receptors came from a human donor in a cohort sampled during active COVID-19.

V gene TRBV11-2 combines with J gene TRBJ1-3; D may be TRBD1 (6 bases). Trimming shortened V by 0 bases and J by 6 bases, and 9 bases separated the two germline ends. The CDR3 runs to 14 residues. Germline V gene sequence: CDR1 SGHAT, CDR2 FQNNGV. Written as DNA, the CDR3 is TGTGCCAGCAGCTTAGATCTGGGGGCAAACACCATATATTTT. It translates to CASSLDLGANTIYF.

The chain is built from TRBV7-9 and TRBJ2-2; D is perhaps TRBD2 (5 bases). Trimming shortened V by 5 bases and J by 6 bases, and 10 bases separated the two germline ends. The germline V gene has CDR1 SEHNR and CDR2 FQNEAQ (reference sequence). The CDR3 is 13 residues long. The CDR3 loop reads CASSPTGSGELFF. DNA for the CDR3: TGTGCCAGCAGCCCAACGGGATCCGGGGAGCTGTTTTTT. The variable domain in full, completed from reference TRBV7-9 and TRBJ2-2, reads DTGVSQNPRHKITKRGQNVTFRCDPISEHNRLYWYRQTLGQGPEFLTYFQNEAQLEKSRLLSDRFSAERPKGSFSTLEIQRTEQGDSAMYLCASSPTGSGELFFGEGSRLTVL.

This clone was observed once. This chain links TRBV6-2 or TRBV6-3 with TRBJ2-2; D is perhaps TRBD2 (6 bases). V gave up 8 bases and J gave up 1 base, with 14 bases separating them. The CDR3 totals 15 residues. CDR1 and CDR2 (germline): MNHEY, SVGEGT. In DNA form, the CDR3 reads TGTGCCAGCCGCCCAGCGGGTCAGAACACCGGGGAGCTGTTTTTT. This translates into CASRPAGQNTGELFF.

CDR3 loop: CASSVGLAGSFYEQYF. For the CDR3, the DNA is TGTGCCAGCAGCGTAGGGTTAGCGGGGTCCTTTTACGAGCAGTACTTC. The chain has TRBV9 and TRBJ2-7, with 8 bases identical to TRBD2. The germline V gene has CDR1 SGDLS and CDR2 YYNGEE. The CDR3 extends over 16 amino acids. V lost 0 bases, J lost 4 bases, and 9 bases stayed unmatched.

The CDR3 here is CASSQTGLEQFF. The CDR3 DNA reads TGTGCCAGCAGCCAAACTGGACTCGAGCAGTTCTTC. V usage is TRBV3-1 (or the pseudogene TRBV3-2) and J usage is TRBJ2-1; possibly TRBD2 for D (5 bases). This CDR3 is 12 amino acids long. Trimming stripped 2 bases from V and 10 bases from J, with 9 bases between. Germline-derived CDR1 and CDR2 are LGHDT and YNNKEL (reference sequence).

The chain links TRBV6-2 or TRBV6-3 to TRBJ2-5; TRBD1 matches 9 bases. This CDR3 is built from 14 residues. CDR1 is MNHEY and CDR2 is SVGEGT in the germline V gene. V shed 5 bases and J 5 bases; nucleotides not matched to a gene: 6. The CDR3 DNA reads TGTGCCAGCAGTACAGGGGGCGGAAGTGAGACCCAGTACTTC. Its protein product is CASSTGGGSETQYF.

CDR3 bases: TGTGCCAGCAGCCTCCCCAGGACCCAGTACTTC. Residues: CASSLPRTQYF. This chain uses TRBV6-2 or TRBV6-3 with TRBJ2-5; D gene uncertain. The V end lost 6 bases, the J end lost 7 bases, and 9 bases lay between the germline ends. The germline CDR1 and CDR2 sequences are MNHEY and SVGEGT. The CDR3 covers 11 residues.

The gene calls are TRBV7-2 and TRBJ1-5; 8 bases fit TRBD1. V lost 1 base, J lost 7 bases, and 6 bases stayed unmatched. The CDR3 contains 15 residues. Looked up from germline, CDR1 is SGHTA and CDR2 is FQGNSA. CDR3 sequence (DNA): TGTGCCAGCAGCTTAGGGGCAGGGGGCCGGCAGCCCCAGCATTTT. Protein sequence: CASSLGAGGRQPQHF.